The source of this T cell receptor beta chain is a study of blood T cell repertoires in COVID-19. On the study more broadly: The samples span acute and convalescent COVID-19 from the United States, Italy and Spain.

Germline V gives CDR1 ENHRY, CDR2 SYGVKD. This CDR3 contains 17 residues. Germline trimming cut 6 bases from V and 5 bases from J; bases unmatched to any gene: 7. Those who participated ranged in age from 18 to 89 years and resided in 24 US areas. Donors in Cohort 3 counted as recovered after two negative PCRs, clearance, or symptom resolution. The assay was immunoSEQ multiplex PCR, and TCRdb's table has in-frame clones only and misses some. The data show hundreds of thousands of clones, around nine tenths seen once. The chain is built from TRBV10-3 and TRBJ2-1, with 16 bases matching TRBD2. The origin of this receptor is a woman between 25 and 40 years old who had recovered from COVID-19. What was sequenced was PBMCs or T cells enriched from blood (not recorded which). CDR3 loop: CAIRAGLAGGPNNEQFF. In DNA, the CDR3 is TGTGCCATCAGGGCGGGACTAGCGGGAGGGCCCAACAATGAGCAGTTCTTC.